The T cell receptor beta chain described here comes from a study of blood T cell repertoires in COVID-19 (dated by TCRdb to 2020 to 2022). Turning to the overall study: The collaborator samples originated in the United States, Italy and Spain and spanned the acute and convalescent phases of COVID-19. The material from the prospective study consisted of cDNA or gDNA derived from T cells, B-cell-depleted T cells, or PBMCs. Subjects who had been exposed to COVID-19, were actively infected with it, or had recovered from it provided the deeply sampled blood TCRbeta repertoires that made up the dataset. The repertoires were made available in a free public database intended to serve as a resource for research on the immune response to SARS-CoV-2. Samples came from the ongoing ImmuneRACE study (first 160 participants) plus 1,254 subjects from 6 global collaborators. Sample metadata almost always included a de-identified subject ID, COVID-19 status, age in years and sex. Where HLA class I and class II types were available, the types were taken from metadata supplied by the sample provider, not from assay-based typing. Points the paper makes about the study in general: The amount of clinical and demographic metadata varied by source and participant and was provided uncurated.

TCRbeta CDR3 regions were amplified from genomic DNA by means of the immunoSEQ Assay, a bias-controlled multiplex PCR. Regarding the original processing steps: The number of nucleated cells in each sample was estimated by amplification of reference gene primers within the assay. Sequence reads were collapsed and filtered to measure the absolute abundance of every unique TCRbeta CDR3 rearrangement. Productive Simpson clonality was computed per sample as the square root of Simpson's diversity index over productive rearrangements. The table comes from immuneACCESS by way of TCRdb, which keeps in-frame sequences with V and J called. Part of the clones is missing from these tables; in studies checked, under half for an unresolved V gene and the rest for unknown reasons. That table supplies the V and J calls and clone size; D and trimming were determined from the DNA. The sample profile shows 19,000 or so clones; 83% of them were found once. The biggest ten clones account for 5.5% to 8% of the sample.

According to the germline V gene (reference sequence), CDR1 reads LNHNV and CDR2 reads YYDKDF. The CDR3 contains 14 residues, cysteine and phenylalanine counted. Only the CDR3 DNA stays, 42 bases, in frame from base 1. The germline ends are 16 bases apart after V is trimmed by 5 bases and J by 6 bases. This clone came up once. Its antigen is not yet known. No base quality information exists; no much larger clone differs at one position. Each collaborating institution followed its own protocols to collect whole blood in K2EDTA tubes. For TCRbeta analysis, collaborator samples were shipped as frozen whole blood, as isolated PBMCs, or as DNA extracted from either sample type.

This chain joins TRBV15 to TRBJ1-2; D gene: possibly TRBD1, on 5 matching bases. This clonotype originated in a human donor in a cohort sampled during active COVID-19. Sequencing was done on a sample of peripheral blood. The CDR3 region has the sequence CATSGGGLIHGYTF. The DNA sequence is as follows: TGTGCCACCAGCGGGGGGGGGTTGATTCATGGCTACACCTTC.